A selection of T cell receptor beta chains follows, all from one sample in a study of T cells after yellow fever vaccination. From the 5' RACE reads, TCRdb called clonotypes with MiXCR, one entry per CDR3 protein. Here the sample spans around 40,000 distinct CDR3 sequences, almost 7% being singletons. The sequencing used CD8+ T cells not binding an NS4B(214-222) dextramer, sorted from PBMCs, collected 45 days after the yellow fever booster vaccination. Every receptor here comes from a man aged 30 to 39 who received the YFV17D yellow fever vaccine. Both conserved end residues are part of each CDR3. The order of the fields is V gene, J gene, D gene, clone size, CDR3 length, CDR3 DNA, CDR3 protein. A D gene is named only where the DNA matches it firmly. The size of a clone is reported for some rows only, either as once, few or many, or as a class for expanded clones.

v_gene: TRBV5-6
j_gene: TRBJ2-1
d_gene: .
abundance: .
len: 11
CDR3nt: TGTGCCAGCAGCATGAACAATGAGCAGTTCTTC
CDR3aa: CASSMNNEQFF

v_gene: TRBV5-4
j_gene: TRBJ2-7
d_gene: .
abundance: few
len: 17
CDR3nt: TGTGCCAGCAGCACGGACCTACAGGGCTCATACTCCTACGAGCAGTACTTC
CDR3aa: CASSTDLQGSYSYEQYF

v_gene: TRBV5-6
j_gene: TRBJ2-1
d_gene: .
abundance: few
len: 13
CDR3nt: TGTGCCAGCAGCTTGGGGTCGGGCAATGAGCAGTTCTTC
CDR3aa: CASSLGSGNEQFF

v_gene: TRBV6-2/TRBV6-3
j_gene: TRBJ2-7
d_gene: TRBD1
abundance: many
len: 14
CDR3nt: TGTGCCAGCAGCGGGACAGGGGGCTTCCACGAGCAGTACTTC
CDR3aa: CASSGTGGFHEQYF

v_gene: TRBV5-6
j_gene: TRBJ2-5
d_gene: TRBD1
abundance: few
len: 14
CDR3nt: TGTGCCAGCAGCAGGGACAGTGAGAAAGAGACCCAGTACTTC
CDR3aa: CASSRDSEKETQYF

v_gene: TRBV12-3/TRBV12-4
j_gene: TRBJ1-4
d_gene: .
abundance: many
len: 13
CDR3nt: TGTGCCAGCAGTTTTGACGGGGGGGAATTTCTGTTTTTT
CDR3aa: CASSFDGGEFLFF

v_gene: TRBV7-9
j_gene: TRBJ2-5
d_gene: TRBD1
abundance: many
len: 14
CDR3nt: TGTGCCAGCAGCTTCTATCGGACAGGGGAAACCCAGTACTTC
CDR3aa: CASSFYRTGETQYF

v_gene: TRBV7-9
j_gene: TRBJ2-7
d_gene: .
abundance: many
len: 13
CDR3nt: TGTGCCAGCAGCTCGGGAATATCCTACGAGCAGTACTTC
CDR3aa: CASSSGISYEQYF

v_gene: TRBV27
j_gene: TRBJ2-7
d_gene: .
abundance: many
len: 13
CDR3nt: TGTGCCAGCAGTTTTGGGCAGAGCTACGAGCAGTACTTC
CDR3aa: CASSFGQSYEQYF

v_gene: TRBV6-2/TRBV6-3
j_gene: TRBJ2-5
d_gene: .
abundance: many
len: 13
CDR3nt: TGTGCCAGCAGTTACAAGAAGTTGGAGACCCAGTACTTC
CDR3aa: CASSYKKLETQYF

v_gene: TRBV7-8
j_gene: TRBJ1-5
d_gene: .
abundance: many
len: 12
CDR3nt: TGTGCCAGCAGCATGTATGTTCAGCCCCAGCATTTT
CDR3aa: CASSMYVQPQHF

v_gene: TRBV7-9
j_gene: TRBJ2-3
d_gene: .
abundance: many
len: 15
CDR3nt: TGTGCCAGCAGCCACCCGGGGGCAGGATCAGATACGCAGTATTTT
CDR3aa: CASSHPGAGSDTQYF

v_gene: TRBV12-3/TRBV12-4
j_gene: TRBJ2-1
d_gene: TRBD2
abundance: many
len: 17
CDR3nt: TGTGCCAGCACCCCGGGACTAGCGGGAGAACACCGCAATGAGCAGTTCTTC
CDR3aa: CASTPGLAGEHRNEQFF

v_gene: TRBV5-1
j_gene: TRBJ2-5
d_gene: .
abundance: many
len: 13
CDR3nt: TGCGCCAGCAGCTTGGTAGAGGGAGAGACCCAGTACTTC
CDR3aa: CASSLVEGETQYF

v_gene: TRBV25-1
j_gene: TRBJ2-5
d_gene: TRBD1
abundance: few
len: 17
CDR3nt: TGTGCCAGCAGTGGACGACTCGGGACAGGGGAGGCAGAGACCCAGTACTTC
CDR3aa: CASSGRLGTGEAETQYF

v_gene: TRBV29-1
j_gene: TRBJ2-2
d_gene: TRBD1
abundance: .
len: 14
CDR3nt: TGCAGCGGTCTGGGGACAGGGGGCACCGGGGAGCTGTTTTTT
CDR3aa: CSGLGTGGTGELFF

v_gene: TRBV7-9
j_gene: TRBJ2-1
d_gene: .
abundance: many
len: 11
CDR3nt: TGTGCCAGCAGCGCACCCGCGGAGCAGTTCTTC
CDR3aa: CASSAPAEQFF

v_gene: TRBV4-2
j_gene: TRBJ2-5
d_gene: TRBD1
abundance: many
len: 15
CDR3nt: TGTGCCAGCAGCCAAGAAGGCAGGGGGACAGAGACCCAGTACTTC
CDR3aa: CASSQEGRGTETQYF

v_gene: TRBV30
j_gene: TRBJ2-5
d_gene: .
abundance: many
len: 13
CDR3nt: TGTGCCTGGAGTGTAAAGGGGGGGGAGACCCAGTACTTC
CDR3aa: CAWSVKGGETQYF

v_gene: TRBV9
j_gene: TRBJ2-1
d_gene: .
abundance: many
len: 15
CDR3nt: TGTGCCAGCAGGCCCGGCGGGGGCTTCTACAATGAGCAGTTCTTC
CDR3aa: CASRPGGGFYNEQFF

v_gene: TRBV5-1
j_gene: TRBJ1-3
d_gene: .
abundance: many
len: 16
CDR3nt: TGCGCCAGCAGCTTGCCCGACAGACACTCTGGAAACACCATATATTTT
CDR3aa: CASSLPDRHSGNTIYF

v_gene: TRBV20-1
j_gene: TRBJ1-5
d_gene: TRBD1
abundance: .
len: 21
CDR3nt: TGCAGTGCTAGAGAGTTTAACGGTGTTCTTGGGACAGATTCAAGCAATCAGCCCCAGCATTTT
CDR3aa: CSAREFNGVLGTDSSNQPQHF

v_gene: TRBV20-1
j_gene: TRBJ2-3
d_gene: .
abundance: many
len: 15
CDR3nt: TGCAGTGCTAGCGGGATGGTCCTAGACACAGATACGCAGTATTTT
CDR3aa: CSASGMVLDTDTQYF

v_gene: TRBV2
j_gene: TRBJ2-5
d_gene: TRBD2
abundance: many
len: 16
CDR3nt: TGTGCCAGCAGCGGCGGACTAGCGGGTACTCAAGAGACCCAGTACTTC
CDR3aa: CASSGGLAGTQETQYF

v_gene: TRBV9
j_gene: TRBJ2-7
d_gene: TRBD2
abundance: many
len: 16
CDR3nt: TGTGCCAGCAGCCCCGGGGTTAGCGGGAGCTCCTACGAGCAGTACTTC
CDR3aa: CASSPGVSGSSYEQYF

v_gene: TRBV11-2
j_gene: TRBJ2-7
d_gene: TRBD1
abundance: .
len: 17
CDR3nt: TGTGCCAGCAGCTTATTAGGGACCGGACAGGGGGTTTACGAGCAGTACTTC
CDR3aa: CASSLLGTGQGVYEQYF

v_gene: TRBV10-3
j_gene: TRBJ1-4
d_gene: .
abundance: many
len: 15
CDR3nt: TGTGCCATCAGTGAGTCGGCAGGGATCAGTGAAAAACTGTTTTTT
CDR3aa: CAISESAGISEKLFF

v_gene: TRBV28
j_gene: TRBJ2-1
d_gene: TRBD2
abundance: many
len: 16
CDR3nt: TGTGCCAGCAGTCCCGGCCTTCGGGAGGGATACAATGAGCAGTTCTTC
CDR3aa: CASSPGLREGYNEQFF

v_gene: TRBV12-5
j_gene: TRBJ1-5
d_gene: .
abundance: many
len: 15
CDR3nt: TGTGCTAGTGCTACGGACGGGACATCTCATCAGCCCCAGCATTTT
CDR3aa: CASATDGTSHQPQHF

v_gene: TRBV29-1
j_gene: TRBJ2-3
d_gene: .
abundance: many
len: 14
CDR3nt: TGCAGCGTTGAGGGTGGCTTTGGTACAGATACGCAGTATTTT
CDR3aa: CSVEGGFGTDTQYF